The T cell receptor beta chain under discussion was sequenced for a study of cytomegalovirus exposure and HLA in healthy donors. Trimming cost V 6 bases and J 8 bases, with 18 bases left between them. Germline V lookup: CDR1 LGHNT, CDR2 FRNRAP. The CDR3 runs to 14 residues. Vbeta (60) and Jbeta (13) primers were used in the PCR. Sequenced by immunoSEQ multiplex PCR; TCRdb stores in-frame clones only, minus some. There are around 240,000 clones in the sample; roughly 87% occur only once, and more than 5% lies in the top ten. Overall study findings and caveats: Some V segments could not be told apart, so they were left out, TRBV6-2 and TRBV6-3 among them. The likely explanation for a cluster of highly shared sequence variants was sequencing artifact. From TCR beta sequences, most subjects' HLA-A and HLA-B alleles were reportedly predicted accurately. Later, an analysis showed that TCR beta chains associated with HLA were more clonally expanded than others that were equally common.

The sample holds one count of this clone. Its cognate antigen is unknown. The chain uses TRBV12-5 and TRBJ2-3; D possibly corresponds to TRBD2 (6 bases). The sequencing sample was made of PBMCs. This receptor was obtained from a woman between 40 and 50 years old in good health and CMV-seropositive. In DNA form, the CDR3 reads TGTGCTAGTGGACCCCTAGCAGCCGGGGGTACGCAGTATTTT. This translates into CASGPLAAGGTQYF. The whole variable domain, remainder taken from reference TRBV12-5 and TRBJ2-3, is DARVTQTPRHKVTEMGQEVTMRCQPILGHNTVFWYRQTMMQGLELLAYFRNRAPLDDSGMPKDRFSAEMPDATLATLKIQPSEPRDSAVYFCASGPLAAGGTQYFGPGTRLTVL.